This note documents a single TCR beta chain sequence. Its antigen is unknown. This sample was taken from a study of cytomegalovirus exposure and HLA in healthy donors. Study outcomes and limitations: It was reportedly the case that the classifier diagnosed cytomegalovirus status with high specificity and sensitivity. A few chains linked to CMV were shown in vitro to be specific for CMV antigens. Segments of the TCR beta V type were, in most cases, productive about 90% or about 30% of the time in an earlier analysis.

V lost 2 bases and J lost 4, with 15 bases in between. The CDR3 contains 15 residues. Germline assignment: CDR1 SGHDN and CDR2 FVKESK. Primers for the PCR totalled 60 Vbeta and 13 Jbeta. Libraries were prepared by immunoSEQ multiplex PCR; TCRdb keeps only in-frame clonotypes and omits some of them. The profile covers over 150,000 clones, with roughly 80% appearing a single time and roughly 1.2% taken by the ten largest. The sequenced sample was PBMCs. The TCR was taken from a woman aged 45 to 65 in good health and CMV-seronegative. This chain connects TRBV14 to TRBJ2-7; D possibly corresponds to TRBD2 (7 bases). In DNA form, the CDR3 reads TGTGCCAGCAGCCAAATTGGGGGGGCGTATTACGAGCAGTACTTC. Its protein is CASSQIGGAYYEQYF.